This T cell receptor beta chain was profiled in a study of blood T cell repertoires in COVID-19. Turning to the study itself: T cells, B-cell-depleted T cells, or PBMCs supplied cDNA or gDNA.

Comments on this clone: An end of the junction differs from the germline gene, which may be a read error.

CDR1 SSHAT and CDR2 FNYEAQ come from the germline V gene (reference sequence). This CDR3 has 15 amino acids. Sequencing used immunoSEQ multiplex PCR; TCRdb keeps in-frame clones, though not all of them. The table has under 100,000 clones, around four fifths seen once; the top ten hold 15% to 20%. The TCR sequence derives from a woman aged 55-70 years with acute or convalescent COVID-19. Specimen: peripheral blood. The J gene is TRBJ2-5, the V gene TRBV7-7; 7 bases are shared with TRBD1. The CDR3: CASSRTGFGEETQYF. The CDR3, as DNA: TGTGCTAGCAGCCGGACAGGTTTCGGGGAAGAGACCCAGTACTTC.